This record covers a single TCR beta chain. What it binds is unknown. The PCR used 60 Vbeta and 13 Jbeta primers. Assay used: immunoSEQ multiplex PCR; TCRdb lists only in-frame clones, some missing. The sample has some 120,000 clones; about 85% are singletons. The sample originates from a study of cytomegalovirus exposure and HLA in healthy donors. Trimming removed 6 bases at V and 3 bases at J, with 12 bases between. CDR3 length equals 13 residues. The V gene's germline CDR1 is SEHNR and CDR2 FQNEAQ (reference sequence). Findings and limits, study-wide: Association of 16,951 TCR beta sequences with HLA alleles was found at 0.05 false discovery rate in a later analysis. Rare TCR sequences dominated, though some public TCRs recurred in many donors. Roughly uniform depth of sequencing across donors was assumed in presence/absence analyses. It was likely that a cluster of highly shared sequence variants was a sequencing artifact.

This chain joins TRBV7-9 and TRBJ2-7; weak D call: TRBD2 (5 bases). The receptor was isolated from a man younger than 35 in good health and CMV-seropositive. Sequenced: PBMCs. The CDR3 sequence: CASRSGSGYEQYF. CDR3 sequence (DNA): TGTGCCAGCAGGTCGGGGTCTGGCTACGAGCAGTACTTC.